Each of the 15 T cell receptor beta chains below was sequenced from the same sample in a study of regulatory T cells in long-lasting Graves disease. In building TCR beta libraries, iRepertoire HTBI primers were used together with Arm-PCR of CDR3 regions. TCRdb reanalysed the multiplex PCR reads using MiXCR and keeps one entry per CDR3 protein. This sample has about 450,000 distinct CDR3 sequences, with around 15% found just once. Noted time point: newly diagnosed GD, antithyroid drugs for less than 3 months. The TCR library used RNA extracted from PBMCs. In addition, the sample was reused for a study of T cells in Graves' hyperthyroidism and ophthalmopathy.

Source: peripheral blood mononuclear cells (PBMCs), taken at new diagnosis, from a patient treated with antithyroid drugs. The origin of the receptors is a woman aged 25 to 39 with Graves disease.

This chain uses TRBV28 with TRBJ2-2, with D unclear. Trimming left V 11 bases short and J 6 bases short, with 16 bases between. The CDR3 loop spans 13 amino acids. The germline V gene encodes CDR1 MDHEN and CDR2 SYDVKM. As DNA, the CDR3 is TGTGCCTCCGGCACGGTTTTTTCCGGGGAGCTGTTTTTT. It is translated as CASGTVFSGELFF.

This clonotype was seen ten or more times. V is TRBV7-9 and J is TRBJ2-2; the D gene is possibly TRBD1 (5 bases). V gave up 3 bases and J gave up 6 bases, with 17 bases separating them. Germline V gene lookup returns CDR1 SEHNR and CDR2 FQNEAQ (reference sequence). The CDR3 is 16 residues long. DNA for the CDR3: TGTGCCAGCAGCTTTCCCAGGGTCCTCTTCCCCGGGGAGCTGTTTTTT. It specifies CASSFPRVLFPGELFF.

CDR3 coding DNA: TGCGCCAGCAGCCAAGAAGGGGTCTCCTACGAGCAGTACTTC. Amino acid sequence: CASSQEGVSYEQYF. The J gene is TRBJ2-7, the V gene TRBV4-1; a weak D match, TRBD1 (5 bases). The CDR3 is 14 residues long. The germline V and J ends were trimmed by 0 bases and 0 bases, with 6 bases remaining between them. Germline V gives CDR1 MGHRA, CDR2 YSYEKL.

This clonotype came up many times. The CDR3 DNA is TGTGCCAGCAGCCAAGGAGGGCGCCTAGATACGCAGTATTTT. Translating gives CASSQGGRLDTQYF. The J gene is TRBJ2-3, the V gene TRBV3-1, with D maybe TRBD2 (5 bases). Germline V gene data show CDR1 as LGHDT and CDR2 as YNNKEL (reference sequence). V was clipped by 1 base and J by 5 bases, with 10 bases between them. This CDR3 has 14 residues.

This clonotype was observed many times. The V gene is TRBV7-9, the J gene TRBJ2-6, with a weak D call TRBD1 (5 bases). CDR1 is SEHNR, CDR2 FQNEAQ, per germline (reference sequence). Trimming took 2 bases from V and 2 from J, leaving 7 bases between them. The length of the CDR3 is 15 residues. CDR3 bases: TGTGCCAGCAGCTTACAGGGAACTGGGGCCAACGTCCTGACTTTC. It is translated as CASSLQGTGANVLTF.

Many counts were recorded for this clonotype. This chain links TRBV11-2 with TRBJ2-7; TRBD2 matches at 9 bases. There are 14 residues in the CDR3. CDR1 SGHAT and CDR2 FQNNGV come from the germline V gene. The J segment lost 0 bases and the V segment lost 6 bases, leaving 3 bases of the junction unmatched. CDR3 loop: CASSFSGSSYEQYF. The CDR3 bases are TGTGCCAGCAGTTTTAGCGGGAGCTCCTACGAGCAGTACTTC.

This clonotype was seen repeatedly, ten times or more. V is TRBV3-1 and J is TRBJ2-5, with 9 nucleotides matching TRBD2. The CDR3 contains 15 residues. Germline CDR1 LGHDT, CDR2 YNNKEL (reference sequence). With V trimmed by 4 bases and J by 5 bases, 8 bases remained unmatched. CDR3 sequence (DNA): TGTGCCAGCAGCCGAGGGGCTAGCGGGACGGAGACCCAGTACTTC. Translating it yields CASSRGASGTETQYF.

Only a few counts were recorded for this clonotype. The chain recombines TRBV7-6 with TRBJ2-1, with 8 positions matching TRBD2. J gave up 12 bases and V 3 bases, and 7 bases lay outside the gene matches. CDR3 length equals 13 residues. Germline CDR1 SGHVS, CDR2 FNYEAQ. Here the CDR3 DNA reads TGTGCCAGCAGCTTCCCCGGGACTAGAACGCAGTTCTTC. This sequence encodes CASSFPGTRTQFF. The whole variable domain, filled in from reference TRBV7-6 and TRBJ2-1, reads GAGVSQSPRYKVTKRGQDVALRCDPISGHVSLYWYRQALGQGPEFLTYFNYEAQQDKSGLPNDRFSAERPEGSISTLTIQRTEQRDSAMYRCASSFPGTRTQFFGPGTRLTVL.

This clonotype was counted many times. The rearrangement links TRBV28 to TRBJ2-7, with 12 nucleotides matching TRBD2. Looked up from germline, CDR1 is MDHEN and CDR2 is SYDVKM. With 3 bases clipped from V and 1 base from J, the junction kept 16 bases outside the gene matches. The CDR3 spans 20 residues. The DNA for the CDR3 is TGTGCCAGCAGTTTCCATCCTCGGGGACTAGCGGGCGTTAAATCCTACGAGCAGTACTTC. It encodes CASSFHPRGLAGVKSYEQYF.

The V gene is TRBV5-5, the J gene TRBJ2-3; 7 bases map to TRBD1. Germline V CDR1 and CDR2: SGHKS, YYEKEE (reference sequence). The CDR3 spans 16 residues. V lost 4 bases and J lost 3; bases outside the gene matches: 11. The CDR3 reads CASSPGRGQTTDTQYF. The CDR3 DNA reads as TGTGCCAGCAGCCCTGGTAGGGGGCAAACGACAGATACGCAGTATTTT.

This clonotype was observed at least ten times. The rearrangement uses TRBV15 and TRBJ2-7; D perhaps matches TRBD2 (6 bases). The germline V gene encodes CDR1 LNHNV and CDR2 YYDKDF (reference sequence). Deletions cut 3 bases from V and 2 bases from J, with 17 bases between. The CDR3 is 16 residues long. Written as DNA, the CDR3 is TGTGCCACCAGCAGCGCACAAACTAGCTTCCCCTACGAGCAGTACTTC. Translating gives CATSSAQTSFPYEQYF.

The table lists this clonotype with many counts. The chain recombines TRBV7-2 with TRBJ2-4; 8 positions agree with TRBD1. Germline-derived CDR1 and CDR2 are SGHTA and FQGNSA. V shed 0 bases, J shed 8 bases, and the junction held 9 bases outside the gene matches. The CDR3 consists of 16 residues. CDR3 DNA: TGTGCCAGCAGCTTAGCTCCGGGACAGGTTGGGGACATTCAGTACTTC. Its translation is CASSLAPGQVGDIQYF.

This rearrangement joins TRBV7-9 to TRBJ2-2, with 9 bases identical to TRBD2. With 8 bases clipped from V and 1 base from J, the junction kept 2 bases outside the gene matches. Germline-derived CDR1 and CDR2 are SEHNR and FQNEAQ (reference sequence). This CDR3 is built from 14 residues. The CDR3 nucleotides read TGTGCCAGCGCACTAGCGGGGAACACCGGGGAGCTGTTTTTT. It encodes CASALAGNTGELFF.

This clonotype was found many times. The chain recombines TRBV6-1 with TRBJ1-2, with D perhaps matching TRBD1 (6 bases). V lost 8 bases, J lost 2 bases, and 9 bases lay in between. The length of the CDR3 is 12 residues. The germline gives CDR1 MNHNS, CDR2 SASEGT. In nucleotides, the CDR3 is TGTGCCAGCCGCGGACAGAACTATGGCTACACCTTC. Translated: CASRGQNYGYTF.

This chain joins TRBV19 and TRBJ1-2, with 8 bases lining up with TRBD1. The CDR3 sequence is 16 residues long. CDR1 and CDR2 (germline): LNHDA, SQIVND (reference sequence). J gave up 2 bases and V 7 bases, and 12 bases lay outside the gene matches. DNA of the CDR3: TGTGCCAGTAAAAAAACAGACAGGGGTTGGAACTATGGCTACACCTTC. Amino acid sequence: CASKKTDRGWNYGYTF.